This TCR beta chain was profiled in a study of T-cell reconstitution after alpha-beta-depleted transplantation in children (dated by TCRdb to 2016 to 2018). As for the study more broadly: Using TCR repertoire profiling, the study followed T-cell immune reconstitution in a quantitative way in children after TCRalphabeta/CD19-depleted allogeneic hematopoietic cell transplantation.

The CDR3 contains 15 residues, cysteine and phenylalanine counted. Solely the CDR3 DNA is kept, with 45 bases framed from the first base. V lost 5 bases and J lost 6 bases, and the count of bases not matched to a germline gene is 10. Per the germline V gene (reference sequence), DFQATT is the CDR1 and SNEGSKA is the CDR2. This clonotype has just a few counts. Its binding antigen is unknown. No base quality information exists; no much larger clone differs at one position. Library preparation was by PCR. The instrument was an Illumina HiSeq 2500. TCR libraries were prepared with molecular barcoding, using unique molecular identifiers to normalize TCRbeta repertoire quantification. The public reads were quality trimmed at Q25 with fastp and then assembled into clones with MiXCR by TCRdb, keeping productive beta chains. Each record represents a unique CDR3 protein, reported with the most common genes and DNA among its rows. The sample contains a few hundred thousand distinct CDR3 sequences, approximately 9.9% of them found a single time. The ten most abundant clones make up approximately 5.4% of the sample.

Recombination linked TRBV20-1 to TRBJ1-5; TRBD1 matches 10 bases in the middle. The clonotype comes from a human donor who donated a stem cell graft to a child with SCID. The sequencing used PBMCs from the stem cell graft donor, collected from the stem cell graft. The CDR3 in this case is CSAQTGTGDGQPQHF. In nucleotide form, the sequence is TGCAGTGCTCAGACCGGGACAGGGGACGGTCAGCCCCAGCATTTT.